This T cell receptor beta chain was captured in a study of cytomegalovirus exposure and HLA in healthy donors. General observations from the study: Most TCR sequences were uncommon, yet certain public TCRs appeared in many donors. In vitro experiments confirmed that three CMV-associated chains were specific for CMV antigens.

This clone was detected once. Antigen unknown. PCR primers comprised 60 Vbeta and 13 Jbeta primers. Profiling relied on immunoSEQ multiplex PCR, and the TCRdb table lists in-frame clones only, not all of them. The sample shows around 180,000 clones, about four fifths of them seen only once. Germline V gene data show CDR1 as MGHRA and CDR2 as YSYEKL. The length of the CDR3 is 15 residues. Trimming cost V 1 base and J 5 bases, with 15 bases left between them. Sequenced material: PBMCs. This rearrangement joins TRBV4-1 to TRBJ2-7; possible D gene TRBD2, 5 bases. This clonotype was obtained from a man aged 30 to 45 in good health and CMV-seropositive. The CDR3 DNA reads TGCGCCAGCAGCCAAGTAACGGCTAGCCCAGACGAGCAGTACTTC. Protein product: CASSQVTASPDEQYF.